These 20 T cell receptor beta chains share one sample of origin, sequenced in a study of cytomegalovirus exposure and HLA in healthy donors. Amplification used 60 Vbeta primers and 13 Jbeta primers. Generated by immunoSEQ multiplex PCR, the TCRdb table keeps only in-frame clones and is missing some. Among some 150,000 clones listed, roughly 77% were seen once. The source material was PBMCs. The receptors originated from a young man in good health and CMV-seropositive.

The chain couples TRBV7-9 to TRBJ2-1; 10 nucleotides match TRBD2. Germline CDR1 reads SEHNR; CDR2 reads FQNEAQ (reference sequence). The V gene end was trimmed by 2 bases and the J gene end by 5 bases; junction bases not matched to a gene: 9. The CDR3 is 17 amino acids. The CDR3 DNA reads TGTGCCAGCAGCTTATTCGCTAGCGGGAGATCCGACAATGAGCAGTTCTTC. Translated: CASSLFASGRSDNEQFF.

The V gene is TRBV30, the J gene TRBJ2-2, with D possibly TRBD1 on 5 matching bases. This CDR3 is built from 12 residues. The ends were cut back, 4 bases at V and 6 bases at J, with 9 bases in the middle. Germline CDR1 is GTSNPN and CDR2 is SVGIG (reference sequence). Here the CDR3 DNA reads TGTGCCTGGAAGAAAGGGGCCGGGGAGCTGTTTTTT. This codes for CAWKKGAGELFF.

This chain joins TRBV28 and TRBJ1-2, with TRBD1 identical over 9 bases. V was clipped by 5 bases and J by 7 bases; unmatched bases: 17. Germline values: CDR1 MDHEN, CDR2 SYDVKM. The CDR3 has 17 amino acids. Written as DNA, the CDR3 is TGTGCCAGCAGTACACCGAAACCGGGACAGGGCCGACTTGGCTACACCTTC. This codes for CASSTPKPGQGRLGYTF.

J is TRBJ2-2 and V is TRBV5-1, with TRBD2 identical over 11 bases. Trimming removed 3 bases from V and 7 bases from J; junction bases left unmatched: 8. CDR1 is SGHRS and CDR2 is YFSETQ in the germline V gene. The CDR3 contains 16 residues. CDR3 coding DNA: TGCGCCAGCAGCTGGAATAGCGGGGGGGCCGGCGGGGAGCTGTTTTTT. Protein product: CASSWNSGGAGGELFF.

The chain recombines TRBV5-1 with TRBJ2-7, with D perhaps matching TRBD1 (5 bases). Germline CDR1 SGHRS, CDR2 YFSETQ. The CDR3 consists of 14 residues. V lost 0 bases and J lost 6, with 13 bases in between. The CDR3 DNA is TGCGCCAGCAGCTTGGCCGGGTATGGGGCCGAGCAGTACTTC. This gives the protein CASSLAGYGAEQYF. The full variable domain, its missing parts supplied by reference TRBV5-1 and TRBJ2-7, is KAGVTQTPRYLIKTRGQQVTLSCSPISGHRSVSWYQQTPGQGLQFLFEYFSETQRNKGNFPGRFSGRQFSNSRSEMNVSTLELGDSALYLCASSLAGYGAEQYFGPGTRLTVT.

The J gene is TRBJ2-7, the V gene TRBV7-6; TRBD1 might be the D (6 bases). The ends were cut back, 6 bases at V and 6 bases at J, with 15 bases in the middle. The CDR3 has 13 residues. The germline gives CDR1 SGHVS, CDR2 FNYEAQ. The CDR3 here is CASSSVLGGEQYF. The CDR3 nucleotides read TGTGCCAGCAGTTCAGTTCTAGGGGGCGAGCAGTACTTC. The complete variable domain, with remaining parts taken from reference TRBV7-6 and TRBJ2-7, reads GAGVSQSPRYKVTKRGQDVALRCDPISGHVSLYWYRQALGQGPEFLTYFNYEAQQDKSGLPNDRFSAERPEGSISTLTIQRTEQRDSAMYRCASSSVLGGEQYFGPGTRLTVT.

This sequence joins TRBV7-9 and TRBJ1-5, with TRBD1 identical over 8 bases. Per the germline V gene, CDR1 is SEHNR and CDR2 is FQNEAQ (reference sequence). V dropped 5 bases and J dropped 0; count of bases not matched to a gene: 6. The CDR3 covers 16 residues. For the CDR3, the DNA is TGTGCCAGCAGCCAGGGACAGGAATATAGCAATCAGCCCCAGCATTTT. Encoded protein: CASSQGQEYSNQPQHF. The full variable domain, rest sourced from reference TRBV7-9 and TRBJ1-5, is DTGVSQNPRHKITKRGQNVTFRCDPISEHNRLYWYRQTLGQGPEFLTYFQNEAQLEKSRLLSDRFSAERPKGSFSTLEIQRTEQGDSAMYLCASSQGQEYSNQPQHFGDGTRLSIL.

The rearrangement joins TRBV11-1 to TRBJ2-3; D is perhaps TRBD1 (5 bases). Trimming pared 4 bases from V and 4 bases from J, leaving 15 bases between. The germline V gene encodes CDR1 SGHAT and CDR2 FQDESV (reference sequence). CDR3 length equals 15 residues. The CDR3 spells CASSSQGQTADTQYF. The DNA of the CDR3 is TGTGCCAGCAGCTCCCAGGGCCAAACGGCAGATACGCAGTATTTT.

The rearrangement links TRBV7-6 to TRBJ1-1; D gene ambiguous. V dropped 5 bases and J dropped 3 bases, with 10 bases sitting between them. The CDR3 sequence is 13 residues long. Germline CDR1 SGHVS, CDR2 FNYEAQ. CDR3 in amino acids: CASSHHGDTEAFF. Written as DNA, the CDR3 is TGTGCCAGCAGCCACCACGGGGACACTGAAGCTTTCTTT. The whole variable domain, remainder taken from reference TRBV7-6 and TRBJ1-1, is GAGVSQSPRYKVTKRGQDVALRCDPISGHVSLYWYRQALGQGPEFLTYFNYEAQQDKSGLPNDRFSAERPEGSISTLTIQRTEQRDSAMYRCASSHHGDTEAFFGQGTRLTVV.

The gene calls are TRBV7-9 and TRBJ2-3, with unresolved D. The CDR3 spans 12 residues. V dropped 8 bases and J dropped 5 bases, with 11 bases sitting between them. CDR1 and CDR2 (germline): SEHNR, FQNEAQ (reference sequence). The CDR3 coding sequence is TGTGCCAGCTTATCGACGGGAGATACGCAGTATTTT. It specifies CASLSTGDTQYF.

This clone has a handful of counts. The V and J genes are TRBV4-1 and TRBJ1-4; D remains unclear. The length of the CDR3 is 15 residues. Germline-derived CDR1 and CDR2 are MGHRA and YSYEKL. The V end was cut by 2 bases, the J end by 2 bases, with 9 bases between. CDR3 protein: CASSQQTPTNEKLFF. CDR3 nucleotides: TGCGCCAGCAGCCAACAGACACCGACTAATGAAAAACTGTTTTTT.

The chain joins TRBV28 to TRBJ2-1; D is possibly TRBD1 (6 bases). Germline CDR1 and CDR2: MDHEN and SYDVKM. The CDR3 covers 14 residues. With 4 bases removed from V and 9 bases from J, the gap between germline ends came to 16 bases. Here the CDR3 reads CASSYPGVVSEQFF. Written as DNA, the CDR3 is TGTGCCAGCAGTTATCCAGGGGTTGTCAGTGAGCAGTTCTTC.

This clone was seen only a few times. The chain carries TRBV5-4 and TRBJ1-6; D is possibly TRBD1 (6 bases). Between the trimmed V and J ends, which lost 5 bases and 9 bases, there was a span of 15 bases. The CDR3 sequence is 14 residues long. CDR1 and CDR2 from the germline V gene are SGHNT and YYREEE (reference sequence). The CDR3 bases are TGTGCCAGCAGTTGGGGGGGGGCGCCTTCACCCCTCCACTTT. Residues: CASSWGGAPSPLHF.

The chain combines TRBV9 with TRBJ2-3; TRBD2 matches at 10 bases. CDR1 SGDLS and CDR2 YYNGEE come from the germline V gene. Trimming removed 4 bases from V and 5 bases from J; junction bases left unmatched: 4. The CDR3 consists of 14 residues. CDR3 DNA sequence: TGTGCCAGCAGCTTGAGCGGGGGGGGAGATACGCAGTATTTT. Protein product: CASSLSGGGDTQYF. The whole variable domain, remainder taken from reference TRBV9 and TRBJ2-3, is DSGVTQTPKHLITATGQRVTLRCSPRSGDLSVYWYQQSLDQGLQFLIQYYNGEERAKGNILERFSAQQFPDLHSELNLSSLELGDSALYFCASSLSGGGDTQYFGPGTRLTVL.

The chain is built from TRBV5-4 and TRBJ2-5; 9 bases align to TRBD2. V lost 4 bases to trimming and J lost 1 base; unmatched junction nucleotides: 8. The CDR3 contains 16 residues. Germline CDR1 reads SGHNT; CDR2 reads YYREEE (reference sequence). In DNA, the CDR3 is TGTGCCAGCAGCCCCACGAAGCGGGGGGTCCAAGAGACCCAGTACTTC. Residues: CASSPTKRGVQETQYF.

The chain has TRBV9 and TRBJ1-1; a possible D gene is TRBD1 (6 bases). Between the trimmed V and J ends, which lost 3 bases and 4 bases, there was a span of 22 bases. CDR1 SGDLS and CDR2 YYNGEE come from the germline V gene. This CDR3 contains 17 residues. This CDR3 is CASSGPKVGGRSTEAFF. CDR3 bases: TGTGCCAGCAGCGGACCGAAGGTGGGGGGGCGAAGCACTGAAGCTTTCTTT.

The sample holds one count of this clone. The V call is TRBV30, the J call TRBJ1-6; D perhaps matches TRBD1 (5 bases). The CDR3 length is 15 residues. Germline V gives CDR1 GTSNPN, CDR2 SVGIG (reference sequence). The V and J ends lost 5 bases and 7 bases respectively, with 18 bases between them. Here the CDR3 DNA reads TGTGCCTGGTCTCAACCCGACCGGGGGAATTCACCCCTCCACTTT. It specifies CAWSQPDRGNSPLHF. The full variable domain, rest sourced from reference TRBV30 and TRBJ1-6, is SQTIHQWPATLVQPVGSPLSLECTVEGTSNPNLYWYRQAAGRGLQLLFYSVGIGQISSEVPQNLSASRPQDRQFILSSKKLLLSDSGFYLCAWSQPDRGNSPLHFGNGTRLTVT.

The V and J genes are TRBV15 and TRBJ1-1; D may be TRBD1 (6 bases). Per the germline V gene, CDR1 is LNHNV and CDR2 is YYDKDF (reference sequence). CDR3 length: 15 residues. V lost 0 bases to trimming and J lost 0 bases, with 8 bases between them. The CDR3 protein is CATSREGAMNTEAFF. For the CDR3, the DNA is TGTGCCACCAGCAGAGAGGGGGCCATGAACACTGAAGCTTTCTTT.

J is TRBJ1-2 and V is TRBV4-1; 9 bases fit TRBD1. Per germline, CDR1 MGHRA and CDR2 YSYEKL. The V segment lost 3 bases and the J segment 4 bases; nucleotides outside the gene matches: 9. The CDR3 is made up of 16 amino acids. In DNA form, the CDR3 reads TGCGCCAGCAGCCATCCAACAGGGGGCCCTATCTATGGCTACACCTTC. Its translation is CASSHPTGGPIYGYTF.

This clone was seen more than once but under ten times. The CDR3 bases are TGCGCCAGCAGCCAAGATCAAGTGATCGGTAGTCAGCCCCAGCATTTT. It encodes CASSQDQVIGSQPQHF. This chain connects TRBV4-1 to TRBJ1-5; D ambiguous. The CDR3 has 16 amino acids. Trimming stripped 0 bases from V and 6 bases from J, with 15 bases between. Per the germline V gene, CDR1 is MGHRA and CDR2 is YSYEKL.